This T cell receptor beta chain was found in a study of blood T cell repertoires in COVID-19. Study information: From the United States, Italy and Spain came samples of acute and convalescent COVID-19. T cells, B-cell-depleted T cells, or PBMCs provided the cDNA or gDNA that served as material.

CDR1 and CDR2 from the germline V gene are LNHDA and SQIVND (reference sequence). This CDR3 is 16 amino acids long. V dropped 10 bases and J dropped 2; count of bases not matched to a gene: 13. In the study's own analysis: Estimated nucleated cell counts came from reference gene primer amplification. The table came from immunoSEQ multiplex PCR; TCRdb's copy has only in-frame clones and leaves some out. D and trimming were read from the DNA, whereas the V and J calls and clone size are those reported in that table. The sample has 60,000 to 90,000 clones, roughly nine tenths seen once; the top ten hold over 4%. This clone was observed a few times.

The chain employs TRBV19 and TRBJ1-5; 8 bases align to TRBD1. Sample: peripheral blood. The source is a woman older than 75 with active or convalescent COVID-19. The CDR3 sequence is CATSPDRDQGNQPQHF. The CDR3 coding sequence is TGTGCCACCTCCCCGGACAGGGACCAAGGCAATCAGCCCCAGCATTTT.